The TCR beta chain described here comes from a study of blood T cell repertoires in COVID-19. As for the study in general: Sites across the United States, Italy and Spain contributed samples from acute and convalescent COVID-19. The cDNA or gDNA used as material had been derived from T cells, B-cell-depleted T cells, or PBMCs.

As processed by the authors: Scientists estimated how many nucleated cells there were by amplifying reference gene primers. The assay was immunoSEQ multiplex PCR, and TCRdb's table has in-frame clones only and misses some. Clone size and V and J calls were adopted from that table, with D and trimming inferred from the DNA. The table has around 55,000 clones, roughly 85% seen once. The CDR3 runs 16 residues. With V trimmed by 5 bases and J by 5 bases, 9 bases remained unmatched. Germline V gene data show CDR1 as SGHVS and CDR2 as FQNEAQ. This chain connects TRBV7-8 to TRBJ2-1; TRBD2 matches at 10 bases. This sequence originates from a human donor in a cohort sampled during active COVID-19. Sequencing input: peripheral blood. The CDR3, as DNA: TGTGCCAGCAGCGCCAAGCGGGAGGGCCGAAACAATGAGCAGTTCTTC. This sequence encodes CASSAKREGRNNEQFF.